Sequencing of this TCR beta chain was carried out in a study of T cells in Graves' hyperthyroidism and ophthalmopathy. This clonotype was recorded at least ten times. Amplified regions were TCR beta CDR3 sequences from RNA transcripts. Initially, a first-round RT-PCR of the TCR CDR3 employed the HTBI primer set. Using its own MiXCR run on the multiplex PCR reads, TCRdb lists one record per CDR3 protein. In the table there are hundreds of thousands of distinct CDR3 sequences, 15% to 20% of which are singletons. V lost 7 bases and J 0 bases, leaving 12 bases between the germline ends. The CDR3 sequence is 14 residues long. The germline CDR1 and CDR2 sequences are MDHEN and SYDVKM.

The chain carries TRBV28 and TRBJ1-1; tentative D call: TRBD1 (6 bases). The sequenced material came from blood. The source is a young woman with Graves' ophthalmopathy. Here the CDR3 DNA reads TGTGCCAGCACGAAGACAGGCATGAACACTGAAGCTTTCTTT. As protein: CASTKTGMNTEAFF.